The 30 T cell receptor beta chains presented below share a single source sample, sequenced in a study of blood T cell repertoires in COVID-19. TCRdb's copy holds only in-frame clones and misses some; the assay was immunoSEQ multiplex PCR. The sample records roughly 74,000 clones, 85% to 90% being singletons. The specimen was peripheral blood. Receptor source: a woman of 80 years or more with active or convalescent COVID-19.

The chain recombines TRBV7-9 with TRBJ1-5, with no clear D. This CDR3 spans 15 amino acids. The germline gives CDR1 SEHNR, CDR2 FQNEAQ (reference sequence). V lost 1 base, J lost 6 bases, and 13 bases lay in between. The DNA for the CDR3 is TGTGCCAGCAGCTTAGGGGCCCCGGGAAGTCAGCCCCAGCATTTT. It specifies CASSLGAPGSQPQHF.

The gene calls are TRBV7-8 and TRBJ1-3, with TRBD1 as a possible D gene (6 bases). V dropped 0 bases and J dropped 2 bases, with 11 bases sitting between them. CDR1 is SGHVS and CDR2 is FQNEAQ in the germline V gene. This CDR3 has 16 amino acids. The CDR3 DNA reads TGTGCCAGCAGCTTAGCCGGGGGGCACCCTGGAAACACCATATATTTT. Translated, it gives CASSLAGGHPGNTIYF.

The chain employs TRBV5-4 and TRBJ1-1; TRBD1 agrees at 8 bases. The junction had 11 bases not matched to a gene; V was cut back by 4 bases and J by 0 bases. The germline CDR1 and CDR2 sequences are SGHNT and YYREEE (reference sequence). The CDR3 covers 17 residues. In DNA form, the CDR3 reads TGTGCCAGCAGCGACGGGAGACAGGGGACCCTGAACACTGAAGCTTTCTTT. Protein sequence: CASSDGRQGTLNTEAFF.

This chain uses TRBV6-5 with TRBJ1-1; TRBD1 matches at 8 bases. Germline-derived CDR1 and CDR2 are MNHEY and SVGAGI. The ends lost 5 bases at V and 4 bases at J; junction bases unmatched: 6. The CDR3 runs 14 residues. CDR3 protein: CASSRTDRGTEAFF. The DNA of the CDR3 is TGTGCCAGCAGTCGTACAGACAGGGGCACTGAAGCTTTCTTT.

V is TRBV2 and J is TRBJ2-7, with 7 bases lining up with TRBD2. The CDR3 consists of 14 residues. Germline V gene sequence: CDR1 SNHLY, CDR2 FYNNEI. The J segment lost 6 bases and the V segment lost 2 bases, leaving 7 bases of the junction unmatched. The CDR3 DNA reads as TGTGCCAGCAGTGAATCCGGGGGGTTCGGCGAGCAGTACTTC. This codes for CASSESGGFGEQYF.

This sequence joins TRBV5-1 and TRBJ1-3; D might be TRBD1 (6 bases). CDR3 length equals 14 residues. V was cut by 4 bases and J by 1 base, with 9 bases left in between. Germline V gene lookup returns CDR1 SGHRS and CDR2 YFSETQ. The CDR3: CASSPQGSGNTIYF. CDR3 nucleotide sequence: TGCGCCAGCAGCCCACAGGGATCTGGAAACACCATATATTTT.

This clone was detected only a few times. The rearrangement links TRBV9 to TRBJ1-1; a possible D gene is TRBD1 (6 bases). This CDR3 contains 15 residues. Trimming pared 4 bases from V and 0 bases from J, leaving 13 bases between. Per germline, CDR1 SGDLS and CDR2 YYNGEE. The CDR3 loop reads CASSRGAALNTEAFF. The CDR3 coding sequence is TGTGCCAGCAGCCGGGGGGCGGCATTGAACACTGAAGCTTTCTTT.

The chain has TRBV2 and TRBJ1-5; D might be TRBD1 (5 bases). Trimming cost V 5 bases and J 7 bases, with 18 bases left between them. The germline V gene encodes CDR1 SNHLY and CDR2 FYNNEI. The CDR3 is 15 residues long. The CDR3 coding sequence is TGTGCCAGCAGTCCAAGCCTGAGGGGAGGCCAGCCCCAGCATTTT. It codes for CASSPSLRGGQPQHF.

This clone is a singleton in its sample. The chain recombines TRBV5-1 with TRBJ1-6, with 9 bases matching TRBD1. From germline, CDR1 is SGHRS and CDR2 YFSETQ. V gave up 4 bases and J gave up 1 base; unmatched junction bases: 3. The CDR3 has 16 amino acids. The CDR3 spells CASSLQGASYNSPLHF. In DNA form, the CDR3 reads TGCGCCAGCAGCCTACAGGGGGCATCCTATAATTCACCCCTCCACTTT.

A remark on this clone: Other DNA sequences in this specimen translate into the identical CDR3. In DNA form, the CDR3 reads TGTGCCAGCAGTTTAGGGCAGAACACCGGGGAGCTGTTTTTT. As protein: CASSLGQNTGELFF. The chain carries TRBV28 and TRBJ2-2; the D is unclear. There are 14 residues in the CDR3. V shed 2 bases and J shed 1 base, with 5 bases lying between them. Per the germline V gene, CDR1 is MDHEN and CDR2 is SYDVKM.

CDR3 sequence (DNA): TGTGCCAGCAGCTCCCCGAAAGAGCGGCCGGGCCGCTACAATGAGCAGTTCTTC. Protein: CASSSPKERPGRYNEQFF. This chain uses TRBV7-3 with TRBJ2-1, with D maybe TRBD2 (5 bases). The CDR3 length is 18 residues. Per germline, CDR1 SGHTA and CDR2 FQGTGA. The germline V and J ends were trimmed by 4 bases and 3 bases, with 22 bases remaining between them.

The J gene is TRBJ1-1, the V gene TRBV5-4, with D possibly matching TRBD1 (6 bases). Trimming removed 4 bases at V and 1 base at J, with 8 bases between. CDR1 is SGHNT, CDR2 YYREEE, per germline (reference sequence). The CDR3 is made up of 13 amino acids. Written as DNA, the CDR3 is TGTGCCAGCAGCAGACAGGAGAACACTGAAGCTTTCTTT. Its protein is CASSRQENTEAFF.

V usage is TRBV10-3 and J usage is TRBJ1-2; TRBD1 matches at 9 bases. V was clipped by 6 bases and J by 5 bases; unmatched bases: 7. The CDR3 runs 14 residues. Germline loops: CDR1 ENHRY, CDR2 SYGVKD. In DNA form, the CDR3 reads TGTGCCATCAGCCGACAGGGGGAGGGATATGGCTACACCTTC. Protein sequence: CAISRQGEGYGYTF.

The chain joins TRBV29-1 to TRBJ2-1, with TRBD2 matching over 8 bases. CDR1 is SQVTM, CDR2 ANQGSEA, per germline. V dropped 3 bases and J dropped 7; count of bases not matched to a gene: 11. The CDR3 extends over 15 amino acids. CDR3 coding DNA: TGCAGCGTTGACAGGACCGGGACTAGTTTGAATGAGCAGTTCTTC. Amino acids: CSVDRTGTSLNEQFF.

V usage is TRBV18 and J usage is TRBJ2-1; 7 bases are a match to TRBD2. V gave up 4 bases and J gave up 8 bases; unmatched junction bases: 8. The CDR3 extends over 14 amino acids. Germline V gives CDR1 KGHSH, CDR2 LQKENI. The CDR3 sequence is CASSRSSGKDEQFF. The CDR3 DNA is TGTGCCAGCTCACGGTCCAGCGGGAAAGATGAGCAGTTCTTC.

The rearrangement joins TRBV12-3 or TRBV12-4 to TRBJ2-1; 9 positions agree with TRBD1. This CDR3 contains 13 residues. The ends lost 4 bases at V and 5 bases at J; junction bases unmatched: 0. The CDR3 loop is CASSWDRDNEQFF. CDR3 coding DNA: TGTGCCAGCAGTTGGGACAGGGACAATGAGCAGTTCTTC.

V is TRBV30 and J is TRBJ2-7, with 8 bases lining up with TRBD1. The CDR3 covers 15 residues. Germline V gene sequence: CDR1 GTSNPN, CDR2 SVGIG (reference sequence). The junction had 8 bases not matched to a gene; V was cut back by 3 bases and J by 1 base. The CDR3 region has the DNA TGTGCCTGGAGCCCCCTGGGGACAGGATCCTACGAGCAGTACTTC. Translation gives CAWSPLGTGSYEQYF. The whole variable domain, filled in from reference TRBV30 and TRBJ2-7, reads SQTIHQWPATLVQPVGSPLSLECTVEGTSNPNLYWYRQAAGRGLQLLFYSVGIGQISSEVPQNLSASRPQDRQFILSSKKLLLSDSGFYLCAWSPLGTGSYEQYFGPGTRLTVT.

This clone was observed a handful of times. This chain links TRBV6-2 or TRBV6-3 with TRBJ2-4; 16 nucleotides agree with TRBD2. The length of the CDR3 is 16 residues. V lost 4 bases to trimming and J lost 11 bases; unmatched junction nucleotides: 8. Germline CDR1 and CDR2: MNHEY and SVGEGT. DNA for the CDR3: TGTGCCAGCAGTTTTCCGGGACTAGCGGGGGGGAGTCTTCAGTACTTC. Its translation: CASSFPGLAGGSLQYF.

The gene calls are TRBV7-9 and TRBJ2-1; D perhaps matches TRBD1 (6 bases). CDR3 length equals 14 residues. Germline V gene data show CDR1 as SEHNR and CDR2 as FQNEAQ (reference sequence). Between the trimmed V and J ends, which lost 5 bases and 2 bases, there was a span of 10 bases. Here the CDR3 reads CASSARDTYNEQFF. The CDR3 DNA sequence: TGTGCCAGCAGCGCCCGGGACACCTACAATGAGCAGTTCTTC.

The genes are TRBV4-1 and TRBJ2-3; TRBD2 matches at 9 bases. The germline CDR1 and CDR2 sequences are MGHRA and YSYEKL. The CDR3 sequence is 15 residues long. V was pared by 4 bases and J by 0 bases, with 2 bases of the junction left unmatched. CDR3 residues: CASSRAGGSTDTQYF. In DNA form, the CDR3 reads TGCGCCAGCAGCCGGGCGGGAGGGAGCACAGATACGCAGTATTTT.

This clone is a singleton in its sample. V gene TRBV7-2 combines with J gene TRBJ1-2; 9 bases align to TRBD1. V shed 2 bases and J 6 bases; nucleotides not matched to a gene: 1. The CDR3 contains 13 residues. In germline, CDR1 is SGHTA, CDR2 FQGNSA. The CDR3 DNA follows: TGTGCCAGCAGCTTACGGGACAGGGATGGCTACACCTTC. This codes for CASSLRDRDGYTF.

The rearrangement links TRBV12-2 to TRBJ1-1; the D segment call TRBD1 is taken from the table without a DNA check. TRBV12-2 is deemed a pseudogene. CDR3 length: 18 amino acids. In DNA, the CDR3 is TGTGCAAGTCGCTTTCACGACAGGGCTCCAAGTGTGGACACTGAAGCTTTCTTT. Translating it yields CASRFHDRAPSVDTEAFF.

The table lists this clone with a count of one. The chain combines TRBV7-9 with TRBJ2-7; 7 nucleotides line up with TRBD2. In germline, CDR1 is SEHNR, CDR2 FQNEAQ (reference sequence). Germline trimming cut 4 bases from V and 3 bases from J; bases unmatched to any gene: 0. The CDR3 has 12 amino acids. This CDR3 is CASSWTSYEQYF. CDR3 DNA: TGTGCCAGCAGCTGGACTAGCTACGAGCAGTACTTC.

The rearrangement uses TRBV7-2 and TRBJ2-5, with 12 bases fitting TRBD2. CDR3 length equals 15 residues. J lost 5 bases, V lost 5 bases, and 6 bases had no gene match. Germline CDR1 is SGHTA and CDR2 is FQGNSA. The CDR3 bases are TGTGCCAGCAGCAAGACTAGCGGGGGTTACGAGACCCAGTACTTC. This encodes CASSKTSGGYETQYF.

The V call is TRBV11-2, the J call TRBJ2-2, with no clear D. This CDR3 comprises 13 residues. With 4 bases removed from V and 8 bases from J, the gap between germline ends came to 11 bases. Germline CDR1 reads SGHAT; CDR2 reads FQNNGV. CDR3 nucleotide sequence: TGTGCCAGCAGCTCCCCCTTGAGAGGGGAGCTGTTTTTT. Its protein product is CASSSPLRGELFF.

The rearrangement joins TRBV5-1 to TRBJ2-5; 9 bases are shared with TRBD2. J gave up 4 bases and V 0 bases, and 7 bases lay outside the gene matches. This CDR3 comprises 16 residues. Germline-derived CDR1 and CDR2 are SGHRS and YFSETQ. The CDR3 DNA is TGCGCCAGCAGCTTGGGTATAGCGGGAGAAGGAGAGACCCAGTACTTC. Translated, it gives CASSLGIAGEGETQYF.

The chain links TRBV19 to TRBJ1-5, with D possibly TRBD1 on 6 matching bases. This CDR3 is built from 15 residues. V was cut by 4 bases and J by 2 bases, with 12 bases left in between. Germline V gene lookup returns CDR1 LNHDA and CDR2 SQIVND (reference sequence). The CDR3 spells CASSSRRGGNQPQHF. The CDR3 DNA is TGTGCCAGTAGTAGCCGCAGGGGAGGCAATCAGCCCCAGCATTTT.

V gene TRBV5-4 combines with J gene TRBJ2-7, with 9 bases lining up with TRBD1. Germline lookup yields CDR1 SGHNT and CDR2 YYREEE (reference sequence). This CDR3 spans 13 amino acids. With V trimmed by 4 bases and J by 6 bases, 5 bases remained unmatched. This CDR3 reads CASSRDRGGEQYF. The DNA for the CDR3 is TGTGCCAGCAGCCGTGACAGGGGGGGCGAGCAGTACTTC.

This chain joins TRBV9 and TRBJ1-1; D call uncertain. The germline V gene has CDR1 SGDLS and CDR2 YYNGEE. V shed 3 bases and J shed 1 base, with 10 bases lying between them. The CDR3 totals 14 residues. CDR3 DNA sequence: TGTGCCAGCAGCGGGGGAGGAGCGAACACTGAAGCTTTCTTT. Protein sequence: CASSGGGANTEAFF.

The rearrangement links TRBV18 to TRBJ2-5, with 10 bases lining up with TRBD2. Germline CDR1 reads KGHSH; CDR2 reads LQKENI. The trim removed 1 base at V and 1 base at J, leaving 12 bases unmatched. The CDR3 covers 19 residues. CDR3 in DNA: TGTGCCAGCTCACCACTCTTAACTAGCGGGAAACTCCCCCAAGAGACCCAGTACTTC. This sequence encodes CASSPLLTSGKLPQETQYF.